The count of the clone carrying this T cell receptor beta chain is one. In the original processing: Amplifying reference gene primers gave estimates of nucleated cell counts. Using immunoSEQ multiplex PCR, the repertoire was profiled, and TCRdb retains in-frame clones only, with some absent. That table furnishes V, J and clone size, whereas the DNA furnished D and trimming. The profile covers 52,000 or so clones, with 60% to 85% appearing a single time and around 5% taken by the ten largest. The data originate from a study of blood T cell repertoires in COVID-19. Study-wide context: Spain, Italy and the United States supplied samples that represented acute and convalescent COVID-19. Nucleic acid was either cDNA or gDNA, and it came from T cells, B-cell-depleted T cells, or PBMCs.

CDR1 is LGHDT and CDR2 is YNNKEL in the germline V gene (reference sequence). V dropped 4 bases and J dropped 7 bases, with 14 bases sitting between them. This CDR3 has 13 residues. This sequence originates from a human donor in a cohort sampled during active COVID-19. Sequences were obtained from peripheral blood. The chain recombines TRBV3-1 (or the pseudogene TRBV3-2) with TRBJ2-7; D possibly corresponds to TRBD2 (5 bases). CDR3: CASSLKGPGEQYF. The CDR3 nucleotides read TGTGCCAGCAGCCTAAAGGGTCCGGGGGAGCAGTACTTC.